A single sample gave rise to the 18 T cell receptor beta chains below, sequenced in a study of cytomegalovirus exposure and HLA in healthy donors. The PCR employed 60 Vbeta primers together with 13 Jbeta primers. TCRdb keeps only in-frame clones here, not all; method: immunoSEQ multiplex PCR. The data show some 100,000 clones, approximately 81% seen once. The source material was PBMCs. These receptors came from a male donor in good health and CMV-seropositive.

The chain links TRBV27 to TRBJ2-1; 9 bases agree with TRBD1. Germline values: CDR1 MNHEY, CDR2 SMNVEV (reference sequence). The CDR3 length is 16 residues. J gave up 2 bases and V 6 bases, and 8 bases lay outside the gene matches. The CDR3 here is CASRADRGIPYNEQFF. In DNA, the CDR3 is TGTGCCAGCAGAGCGGACAGGGGAATTCCCTACAATGAGCAGTTCTTC.

The chain recombines TRBV19 with TRBJ2-1; 8 positions match TRBD2. The germline gives CDR1 LNHDA, CDR2 SQIVND (reference sequence). Trimming removed 3 bases from V and 8 bases from J; junction bases left unmatched: 9. The CDR3 sequence is 15 residues long. The CDR3 protein is CASSMSSGSYDEQFF. The CDR3 nucleotides read TGTGCCAGTAGTATGTCTAGCGGGTCGTACGATGAGCAGTTCTTC.

V and J are TRBV4-2 and TRBJ2-1; 16 bases agree with TRBD2. J was trimmed by 6 bases and V by 0 bases; bases with no gene match: 5. Per the germline V gene, CDR1 is LGHNA and CDR2 is YNFKEQ. The CDR3 runs 18 residues. Here the CDR3 DNA reads TGTGCCAGCAGCCAAGATGAGGGACTAGCGGGGGGGATCAATGAGCAGTTCTTC. Its protein product is CASSQDEGLAGGINEQFF.

This chain uses TRBV5-1 with TRBJ2-5; TRBD2 agrees at 9 bases. The CDR3 totals 14 residues. With V trimmed by 0 bases and J by 3 bases, 0 bases remained unmatched. Germline lookup yields CDR1 SGHRS and CDR2 YFSETQ. CDR3 in DNA: TGCGCCAGCAGCTTGGCTAGCGGGGAAGAGACCCAGTACTTC. Its protein product is CASSLASGEETQYF. The full variable domain, with the rest looked up from reference TRBV5-1 and TRBJ2-5, is KAGVTQTPRYLIKTRGQQVTLSCSPISGHRSVSWYQQTPGQGLQFLFEYFSETQRNKGNFPGRFSGRQFSNSRSEMNVSTLELGDSALYLCASSLASGEETQYFGPGTRLLVL.

The rearrangement links TRBV4-1 to TRBJ2-7, with D tentatively TRBD1 (6 bases). From germline, CDR1 is MGHRA and CDR2 YSYEKL. The CDR3 covers 16 residues. V was shortened by 3 bases and J by 3 bases, with 18 bases between the two germline ends. CDR3 in amino acids: CASSHGGGGAGYEQYF. The CDR3 DNA follows: TGCGCCAGCAGCCATGGTGGTGGGGGCGCAGGCTACGAGCAGTACTTC.

CDR3 coding DNA: TGTGCCAGCAGCTTAGTTTGGGGCTCGGGAAACACCATATATTTT. Translation: CASSLVWGSGNTIYF. The chain joins TRBV7-2 to TRBJ1-3, with D perhaps TRBD1 (5 bases). The V gene's germline CDR1 is SGHTA and CDR2 FQGNSA. This CDR3 is 15 amino acids long. V lost 1 base, J lost 4 bases, and 11 bases lay in between.

This chain connects TRBV10-3 to TRBJ1-2, with TRBD1 matching 7 bases. The germline V gene encodes CDR1 ENHRY and CDR2 SYGVKD. Losses at the gene ends were 6 bases for V and 8 bases for J; bases not matched to a gene: 6. The CDR3 contains 12 residues. This CDR3 reads CAISLTGEGYTF. DNA of the CDR3: TGTGCCATCAGCCTAACAGGGGAAGGCTACACCTTC.

This clone has ten or more counts. This chain joins TRBV25-1 and TRBJ2-1, with TRBD2 matching 9 bases. This CDR3 spans 15 amino acids. Germline V gene data show CDR1 as MGHDK and CDR2 as SYGVNS. Trimming cost V 7 bases and J 4 bases; bases outside gene matches: 8. The CDR3 bases are TGTGCCAGCACCCACGTCGCGGGGGGGTACAATGAGCAGTTCTTC. Its translation is CASTHVAGGYNEQFF.

This sequence joins TRBV6-5 and TRBJ2-3; D is unresolved. The CDR3 is 11 amino acids. The V and J ends lost 6 bases and 8 bases respectively, with 9 bases between them. From germline, CDR1 is MNHEY and CDR2 SVGAGI. The CDR3: CASSRPGTQYF. The CDR3 region has the DNA TGTGCCAGCAGCCGCCCCGGTACGCAGTATTTT.

This clone was picked up a small number of times. For the CDR3, the DNA is TGTGCCTGGAGTGTACTTTTGGACAGGGGTGAGCCCCAGCATTTT. Translation gives CAWSVLLDRGEPQHF. This sequence joins TRBV30 and TRBJ1-5; 9 bases agree with TRBD1. Per the germline V gene, CDR1 is GTSNPN and CDR2 is SVGIG (reference sequence). V lost 0 bases, J lost 8 bases, and 8 bases stayed unmatched. The CDR3 contains 15 residues.

This chain connects TRBV28 to TRBJ2-2; possible D gene TRBD2, 6 bases. The V gene lost 5 bases and the J gene lost 5 bases, with 15 bases spanning the gap. Germline V gene lookup returns CDR1 MDHEN and CDR2 SYDVKM. The CDR3 loop spans 15 amino acids. Written as DNA, the CDR3 is TGTGCCAGCAGTCGACCCCTTGGGGGGACCGGGGAGCTGTTTTTT. Its protein product is CASSRPLGGTGELFF.

The rearrangement joins TRBV11-2 to TRBJ2-7; no clear D. CDR1 is SGHAT, CDR2 FQNNGV, per germline. This CDR3 contains 16 residues. V dropped 0 bases and J dropped 0 bases, with 12 bases sitting between them. CDR3: CASSLDLPPSSYEQYF. The CDR3 DNA sequence: TGTGCCAGCAGCTTAGATCTCCCTCCTAGCTCCTACGAGCAGTACTTC. The variable domain in full, completed from reference TRBV11-2 and TRBJ2-7, reads EAGVAQSPRYKIIEKRQSVAFWCNPISGHATLYWYQQILGQGPKLLIQFQNNGVVDDSQLPKDRFSAERLKGVDSTLKIQPAKLEDSAVYLCASSLDLPPSSYEQYFGPGTRLTVT.

This rearrangement joins TRBV4-3 to TRBJ1-1; no clear D gene. CDR1 LGHNA and CDR2 YSLEER come from the germline V gene. CDR3 length: 14 amino acids. Trimming pared 0 bases from V and 2 bases from J, leaving 7 bases between. DNA of the CDR3: TGCGCCAGCAGCCAAGAGGGGAGAAACACTGAAGCTTTCTTT. Protein sequence: CASSQEGRNTEAFF.

This sequence joins TRBV6-1 and TRBJ2-3, with a tentative D call TRBD2 (6 bases). V gave up 7 bases and J gave up 2 bases, with 16 bases separating them. The CDR3 totals 15 residues. Germline CDR1 reads MNHNS; CDR2 reads SASEGT. The CDR3 reads CASTDGGQHTDTQYF. In DNA form, the CDR3 reads TGTGCCAGCACCGACGGAGGGCAGCACACAGATACGCAGTATTTT.

The J gene is TRBJ2-5, the V gene TRBV7-7, with no clear D. The V end was cut by 4 bases, the J end by 5 bases, with 8 bases between. The germline CDR1 and CDR2 sequences are SSHAT and FNYEAQ (reference sequence). This CDR3 spans 12 amino acids. Here the CDR3 reads CASSSSQETQYF. The CDR3 DNA is TGTGCCAGCAGCTCCTCGCAGGAGACCCAGTACTTC.

This clone was recorded many times. The chain is built from TRBV9 and TRBJ1-1; D remains unclear. The germline V gene has CDR1 SGDLS and CDR2 YYNGEE. The length of the CDR3 is 13 residues. The V end lost 1 base, the J end lost 6 bases, and 10 bases lay between the germline ends. The CDR3 loop is CASSVRSHSEAFF. Here the CDR3 DNA reads TGTGCCAGCAGCGTAAGGAGCCATTCTGAAGCTTTCTTT.

This clone was detected a few times. The chain recombines TRBV19 with TRBJ1-2, with D possibly being TRBD1 (6 bases). CDR3 length equals 17 residues. Germline assignment: CDR1 LNHDA and CDR2 SQIVND (reference sequence). The V and J ends lost 2 bases and 2 bases respectively, with 18 bases between them. This CDR3 reads CASSILGIGGGNYGYTF. The DNA of the CDR3 is TGTGCCAGTAGTATACTAGGTATTGGCGGGGGCAACTATGGCTACACCTTC.

The rearrangement uses TRBV7-9 and TRBJ1-6; possible D gene TRBD1, 6 bases. This CDR3 has 16 amino acids. Germline CDR1 reads SEHNR; CDR2 reads FQNEAQ (reference sequence). Trimming took off 5 bases at V and 10 bases at J, with 21 bases between the two ends. The CDR3 reads CASSSPSRGRDSPLHF. In DNA form, the CDR3 reads TGTGCCAGCAGCAGCCCCTCCAGGGGACGGGACTCACCCCTCCACTTT.